This TCR beta chain was captured by sequencing in a study of T cell responses to AZD1222 COVID-19 vaccine. Overall study results and limits: The study sampled repertoires only after the peak T cell response.

CDR1 is LNHDA and CDR2 is SQIVND in the germline V gene (reference sequence). The CDR3 is made up of 14 amino acids. V shed 7 bases and J shed 7 bases, with 19 bases lying between them. About this clone: The antigen is not known.

Only in-frame clones appear in the TCRdb table, and some are missing; sequencing was by immunoSEQ multiplex PCR. The table has some 110,000 clones, 85% to 90% seen once. This sequence joins TRBV19 and TRBJ2-5; a weak D match, TRBD1 (7 bases). This TCR came from an adult who received the AZD1222 COVID-19 vaccine. This specimen consisted of peripheral blood, obtained 28 days after the second AZD1222 dose. The CDR3 DNA follows: TGTGCCAGTACCACAGGGGTCAAGGAGGGGACCCAGTACTTC. Protein sequence: CASTTGVKEGTQYF.